This entry is about one TCR beta chain. This sample was included in a study of T-cell memory formation after mild COVID-19. Study at large: TCR clusters were mostly confined to one donor each.

5'RACE primed at constant segments yielded TCR alpha and TCR beta cDNA libraries bearing sample barcodes and UMIs. TCRdb re-called the 5' RACE reads through MiXCR, storing one row per CDR3 protein. Among more than 80,000 distinct CDR3 sequences, about 18% were seen once, and the ten largest hold 28%. CDR3 length: 15 residues. Germline CDR1 and CDR2: SGHTA and FQGNSA. V was cut by 5 bases and J by 2 bases, with 13 bases left in between. The receptor was isolated from an adult woman who had mild COVID-19 (a few samples of this study predate the infection). Cell type and time point are not known. This rearrangement joins TRBV7-2 to TRBJ1-5; D not certain. What was sequenced was PBMCs or a T cell subset sorted from them (not recorded which). The CDR3 protein is CASSPTGSGNQPQHF. In DNA, the CDR3 is TGTGCCAGCAGCCCCACGGGGTCCGGCAATCAGCCCCAGCATTTT.